This TCR beta chain emerged from a study of blood T cell repertoires in COVID-19. Data came from immunoSEQ multiplex PCR; TCRdb stores just in-frame clones and leaves some out. The data hold 110,000 or so clones, with 70% to 90% observed a single time. The CDR3 length is 13 residues. V was clipped by 6 bases and J by 8 bases; unmatched bases: 7. The material sequenced was peripheral blood. The chain recombines TRBV12-3 or TRBV12-4 with TRBJ1-2; 9 bases are shared with TRBD1. The receptor was isolated from a woman in her 70s who had recovered from COVID-19. The CDR3 bases are TGTGCCAGCAGCAAGGGACAGGGAAGGGGCTACACCTTC. Amino acid sequence: CASSKGQGRGYTF.